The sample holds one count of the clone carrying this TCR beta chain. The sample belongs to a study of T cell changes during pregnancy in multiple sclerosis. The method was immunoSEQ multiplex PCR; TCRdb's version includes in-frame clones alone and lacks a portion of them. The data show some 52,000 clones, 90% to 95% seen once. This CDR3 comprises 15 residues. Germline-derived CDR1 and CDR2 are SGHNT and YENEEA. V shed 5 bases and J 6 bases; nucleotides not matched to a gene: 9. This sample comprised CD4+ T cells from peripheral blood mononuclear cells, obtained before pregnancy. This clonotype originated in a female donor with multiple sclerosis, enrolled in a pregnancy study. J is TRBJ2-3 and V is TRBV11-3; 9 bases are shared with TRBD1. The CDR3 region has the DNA TGTGCCAGCAGCCGGGGACAGGGAGGTGGGGATACGCAGTATTTT. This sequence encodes CASSRGQGGGDTQYF.